These T cell receptor beta chains were read from a single sample in a study of cytomegalovirus exposure and HLA in healthy donors. Profiled with immunoSEQ multiplex PCR; TCRdb holds only in-frame clones, not every one. This sample's table reports some 200,000 clones. Sequencing was done on a sample of PBMCs. These receptors came from a young man in good health and CMV-seronegative. The CDR3 runs from the conserved cysteine through the conserved F or W. A D gene is named only where the DNA matches it firmly.

V: TRBV6-1; D: .; J: TRBJ1-1; DNA: TGTGCCAGCAGTGAGCAGGGTGGTTCGAACACTGAAGCTTTCTTT; CDR3: CASSEQGGSNTEAFF
V: TRBV27; D: TRBD1; J: TRBJ2-2; DNA: TGTGCCAGCAGGAAGACAGGGGGCACCGGGGAGCTGTTTTTT; CDR3: CASRKTGGTGELFF
V: TRBV7-9; D: .; J: TRBJ2-5; DNA: TGTGCCAGCAGCTTAGTAGGGGTCCAGGAGACCCAGTACTTC; CDR3: CASSLVGVQETQYF
V: TRBV6-6; D: .; J: TRBJ1-2; DNA: TGTGCCAGCACCCCCAGTACGGGGGACTATGGCTACACCTTC; CDR3: CASTPSTGDYGYTF
V: TRBV10-3; D: .; J: TRBJ2-5; DNA: TGTGCCATCAGTTGGACAGATGGGACCCAGTACTTC; CDR3: CAISWTDGTQYF
V: TRBV2; D: TRBD2; J: TRBJ2-1; DNA: TGTGCCAGCAGTGAAGGCGCGGCGGGAGTATCCAATGAGCAGTTCTTC; CDR3: CASSEGAAGVSNEQFF
V: TRBV15; D: .; J: TRBJ1-4; DNA: TGTGCCACCAGCAGAGGTGGCCGTCTTTCTAATGAAAAACTGTTTTTT; CDR3: CATSRGGRLSNEKLFF
V: TRBV7-2; D: .; J: TRBJ2-7; DNA: TGTGCCAGCACCTATGACACGAGCTCCTACGAGCAGTACTTC; CDR3: CASTYDTSSYEQYF
V: TRBV5-1; D: TRBD1; J: TRBJ2-5; DNA: TGCGCCAGCAGCGACCGACAGGGGGATGAGACCCAGTACTTC; CDR3: CASSDRQGDETQYF
V: TRBV19; D: TRBD1; J: TRBJ1-2; DNA: TGTGCCAGTAGTAACCTAATGAGGGTCGGGACAGAAAAGGACTATGGCTACACCTTC; CDR3: CASSNLMRVGTEKDYGYTF
V: TRBV18; D: .; J: TRBJ1-1; DNA: TGTGCCAGCTCACCACAGGGGATCATGAACACTGAAGCTTTCTTT; CDR3: CASSPQGIMNTEAFF
V: TRBV28; D: TRBD2; J: TRBJ2-1; DNA: TGTGCCAGCACCAGGACTAGCGGGAGCTCCTACAATGAGCAGTTCTTC; CDR3: CASTRTSGSSYNEQFF
V: TRBV7-9; D: TRBD1; J: TRBJ2-7; DNA: TGTGCCAGCAGCTCACCGCAGGGGGCCAACTACGAGCAGTACTTC; CDR3: CASSSPQGANYEQYF
V: TRBV30; D: .; J: TRBJ2-7; DNA: TGTGCCTGGAGTTTACAGGGCAACGAGCAGTACTTC; CDR3: CAWSLQGNEQYF
V: TRBV7-2; D: TRBD2; J: TRBJ2-7; DNA: TGTGCCAGCAGCCTCAACCCTACTAGCGGGGGGGCCTACGAGCAGTACTTC; CDR3: CASSLNPTSGGAYEQYF
V: TRBV4-3; D: .; J: TRBJ1-1; DNA: TGCGCCAGCAGCCAAGAGTCAGGGGCGAACACTGAAGCTTTCTTT; CDR3: CASSQESGANTEAFF
V: TRBV10-2; D: .; J: TRBJ1-6; DNA: TGCGCCAGCAGTGTGAGCAGGGGATCCTATAATTCACCCCTCCACTTT; CDR3: CASSVSRGSYNSPLHF
V: TRBV9; D: TRBD2; J: TRBJ2-3; DNA: TGTGCCAGCAGCTCGGGACTAGCGGGACCTTCGGATACGCAGTATTTT; CDR3: CASSSGLAGPSDTQYF
V: TRBV7-9; D: .; J: TRBJ2-1; DNA: TGTGCCAGCAGCTTAGATTTCGGTAATGAGCAGTTCTTC; CDR3: CASSLDFGNEQFF
V: TRBV28; D: TRBD1; J: TRBJ1-2; DNA: TGTGCCAGCAGTTTGGCAGGGGGTGGCTACACCTTC; CDR3: CASSLAGGGYTF
V: TRBV6-1; D: .; J: TRBJ2-3; DNA: TGTGCCAGCAGTGAAGCTGCGGGGGCGGGAGATACGCAGTATTTT; CDR3: CASSEAAGAGDTQYF
V: TRBV30; D: .; J: TRBJ2-1; DNA: TGTGCCTGGAGTGTACTGAGTAGTGGTGAGCAGTTCTTC; CDR3: CAWSVLSSGEQFF
V: TRBV10-1; D: TRBD1; J: TRBJ2-2; DNA: TGCGCCAGCAGGGCCAGGGGGAAGCACCGGGGAGCTGTTTTT; CDR3: CASRARGKHRGAVF
V: TRBV5-1; D: .; J: TRBJ2-7; DNA: TGCGCCAGCAGCTCCGCAGGGGACCCTAGACCCGAGCAGTACTTC; CDR3: CASSSAGDPRPEQYF
V: TRBV2; D: .; J: TRBJ1-2; DNA: TGTGCCAGCAGAGCTACAGGGTCTTACTATGGCTACACCTTC; CDR3: CASRATGSYYGYTF
V: TRBV7-8; D: .; J: TRBJ1-5; DNA: TGTGCCAGCAGTGTACAGGGCGAGGGCAATCAGCCCCAGCATTTT; CDR3: CASSVQGEGNQPQHF
V: TRBV30; D: .; J: TRBJ1-2; DNA: TGTGCCTGGAACCGGGATGGGAGTTATGGCTACACCTTC; CDR3: CAWNRDGSYGYTF
V: TRBV7-8; D: .; J: TRBJ1-2; DNA: TGTGCCAGCAGCCCGGGGATGAGAGAGGGCCGAGGCTACACCTTC; CDR3: CASSPGMREGRGYTF
V: TRBV10-3; D: TRBD2; J: TRBJ2-1; DNA: TGTGCCACCTGGAAAGGGACTACTCTGGGCAATGAGCAGTTCTTC; CDR3: CATWKGTTLGNEQFF
V: TRBV6-1; D: .; J: TRBJ1-4; DNA: TGTGCCAGCAGTGCTAGAGCGCCCTATGAAAAACTGTTTTTT; CDR3: CASSARAPYEKLFF
V: TRBV30; D: TRBD1; J: TRBJ1-4; DNA: TGTGCCTGGAGTGTCCCGGGACAGGGTCCGAATGAAAAACTGTTTTTT; CDR3: CAWSVPGQGPNEKLFF
V: TRBV6-5; D: TRBD1; J: TRBJ2-7; DNA: TGTGCCAGCAGTTACGACGTTACGGACAGGGGATACGAGCAGTACTTC; CDR3: CASSYDVTDRGYEQYF
V: TRBV18; D: .; J: TRBJ2-3; DNA: TGTGCCAGCTCACCTACCGGGAGTGCGACAGATACGCAGTATTTT; CDR3: CASSPTGSATDTQYF
V: TRBV6-5; D: TRBD1; J: TRBJ1-2; DNA: TGTGCCAGCAGTTTGGGACAGGGGGTTTATGGCTACACCTTC; CDR3: CASSLGQGVYGYTF
V: TRBV5-1; D: .; J: TRBJ2-5; DNA: TGCGCCAGCAGCTTGGTAGAGGGGGGGTCGGAGACCCAGTACTTC; CDR3: CASSLVEGGSETQYF
V: TRBV2; D: .; J: TRBJ1-5; DNA: TGTGCCAGCAGTCCCCGATGGGGGGTAGGATCTCCTCCCCAGCATTTT; CDR3: CASSPRWGVGSPPQHF
V: TRBV13; D: TRBD2; J: TRBJ2-7; DNA: TGTGCCAGCAGCACTAGCGGGGGGGCCTACGAGCAGTACTTC; CDR3: CASSTSGGAYEQYF